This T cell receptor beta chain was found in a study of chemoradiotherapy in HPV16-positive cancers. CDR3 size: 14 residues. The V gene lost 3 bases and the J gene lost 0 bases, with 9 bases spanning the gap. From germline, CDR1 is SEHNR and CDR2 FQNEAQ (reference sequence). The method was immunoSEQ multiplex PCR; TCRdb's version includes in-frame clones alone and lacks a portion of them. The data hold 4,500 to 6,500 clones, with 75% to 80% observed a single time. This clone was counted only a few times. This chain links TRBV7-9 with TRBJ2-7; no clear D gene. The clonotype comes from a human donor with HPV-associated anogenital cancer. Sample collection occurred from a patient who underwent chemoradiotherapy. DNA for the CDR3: TGTGCCAGCAGCTTTTTGGGCAGCTCCTACGAGCAGTACTTC. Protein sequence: CASSFLGSSYEQYF.